The 5 T cell receptor beta chains listed next were all sequenced from one sample in a study of long-term antiretroviral therapy in people with HIV. The run of the v3.0 immunoSEQ assay was at survey level. TCRdb keeps only in-frame clones here, not all; method: immunoSEQ multiplex PCR. The sample lists approximately 36,000 clones; roughly 87% were seen once. Sequenced here: unsorted PBMCs, sampled 0.6 years after starting antiretroviral therapy. The source of these receptors is a man between 18 and 35 years old with HIV.

This chain uses TRBV25-1 with TRBJ2-1, with D maybe TRBD1 (6 bases). The CDR3 consists of 12 residues. Per germline, CDR1 MGHDK and CDR2 SYGVNS. V lost 5 bases to trimming and J lost 9 bases, with 11 bases between them. CDR3 loop: CASSTGYGEQFF. CDR3 coding DNA: TGTGCCAGCAGTACAGGGTACGGTGAGCAGTTCTTC.

By proportion, this clone is medium-sized (0.01 to 0.1%). This chain uses TRBV29-1 with TRBJ2-1; D might be TRBD1 or TRBD2, each matching 5 bases. The V gene's germline CDR1 is SQVTM and CDR2 ANQGSEA. V was clipped by 7 bases and J by 5 bases, with 15 bases between them. This CDR3 is built from 13 residues. The CDR3 protein is CSGIEGLNNEQFF. The CDR3 DNA reads TGCAGCGGTATTGAGGGGTTGAACAATGAGCAGTTCTTC.

V usage is TRBV4-1 and J usage is TRBJ2-3, with D unclear. Germline-derived CDR1 and CDR2 are MGHRA and YSYEKL. CDR3 length: 12 residues. V lost 1 base to trimming and J lost 6 bases, with 5 bases between them. The CDR3 DNA follows: TGCGCCAGCAGCCAAGGATTGGATACGCAGTATTTT. Its protein product is CASSQGLDTQYF.

This rearrangement joins TRBV9 to TRBJ2-5; TRBD2 might be the D (5 bases). Germline assignment: CDR1 SGDLS and CDR2 YYNGEE. Trimming took 4 bases from V and 5 from J, leaving 15 bases between them. This CDR3 comprises 14 residues. The CDR3 region has the DNA TGTGCCAGCAGCCAAGGCGGGCATCGGGAGACCCAGTACTTC. Protein: CASSQGGHRETQYF.

V and J are TRBV2 and TRBJ2-7; D possibly corresponds to TRBD2 (5 bases). The CDR3 extends over 11 amino acids. CDR1 is SNHLY and CDR2 is FYNNEI in the germline V gene. Trimming took off 9 bases at V and 3 bases at J, with 9 bases between the two ends. The CDR3: CASSLGYEQYF. CDR3 nucleotides: TGTGCCAGTTCACTAGGCTACGAGCAGTACTTC.